Sequencing of this T cell receptor (beta chain) was carried out in a study of T cells after yellow fever vaccination (dated by TCRdb to the late 2010s). Regarding the research as a whole: Libraries from fractions with low cell numbers were prepared with the SMART-Seq v4 Ultra Low Input RNA kit. Blood was collected at multiple timepoints before and after primary and secondary immunization, and bulk PBMC replicates and cell subsets were isolated. The cohort comprised two healthy male donors, one aged 18 to 30 and one aged 30 to 40 years. To follow T-cell clones before and after both primary and booster YFV17D yellow fever vaccination, bulk TCR alpha and beta repertoires underwent longitudinal sequencing.

Sample treatment or condition, as interpreted from the label and publication: live attenuated yellow fever vaccine strain. PBMCs were isolated from peripheral blood using a standard Ficoll-Paque protocol. Epitope-specific CD8 T cells were sorted with a dextramer loaded with the yellow fever NS4B epitope peptide, together with anti-CD3 and anti-CD8 staining. RNA was extracted with TriZol from bulk PBMCs, CD4 and CD8 fractions, and dextramer-positive and dextramer-negative fractions. From a lookup of the germline V gene (reference sequence), CDR1 and CDR2 are SEHNR and FQNEAQ. From the cysteine up to the phenylalanine, the CDR3 has a length of 19 residues. Just CDR3 DNA is preserved here, 57 bases in frame from base 1. For this chain, trimming is 4 bases at the V end and 0 bases at the J end, and the number of junction bases without a gene match is 9. This clonotype was counted ten times or more. Qualities for individual bases were not recorded, and no much larger clone is one base off.

TCR cDNA was synthesized by 5'RACE template switching, which introduced a universal primer site and unique molecular identifiers. Priming for cDNA synthesis came from both the TCR alpha and TCR beta constant segments. Library amplification involved two PCR steps, and the second step added sample barcodes and sequencing adapters. Sequencing of libraries was done on Illumina HiSeq 2500 (2x100 bp) or NovaSeq (2x150 bp). In the paper's pipeline: Reads were demultiplexed and collapsed into UMI consensus sequences with MIGEC, and V(D)J alignment was performed with MiXCR. Using edgeR on replicate PBMC samples, clonotypes were called vaccine-responding if FDR was below 0.01 and the log2 fold change was above 5 up to day 15. CD4 or CD8 identity was assigned to each bulk clonotype according to whether the clonotype was present at higher abundance in the sequenced CD4 repertoire or the sequenced CD8 repertoire. Clonotypes enriched at least 10-fold in dextramer-positive over dextramer-negative fractions were defined as NS4B-specific, and CD4-biased clonotypes were excluded. TCRdb took the public reads, trimmed them with fastp at Q25, ran MiXCR for clone calling and kept in-frame beta chains. Rows matching on CDR3 protein sequence are summarized as one entry with the most common DNA and genes. What appears here as the V and J calls and clone size reflects TCRdb's work, not the paper's. The sample yields 35,000 to 55,000 distinct CDR3 sequences; roughly 6.4% were counted once. Of the sample, over 14% is held by the ten largest clones.

What the study reported, not specific to this receptor: Because the study included only two donors, the extent to which the findings can be generalized is limited. A small fraction of clonotypes showed up in both the CD4 and CD8 compartments, probably as a result of convergent recombination. Compared with the primary T-cell response, the secondary T-cell response was faster but weaker, reaching its peak on day 5 rather than on day 15. Because abundant contaminating clonotypes from the bulk population could be contained in FACS-sorted repertoires, computational filtering was required. After the booster, most clones that had expanded after primary vaccination were detected again (approximately 95% of CD4 and more than 85% of CD8), suggesting broad maintenance of memory.

The starting material was CD8+ T cells not binding an NS4B(214-222) dextramer, sorted from PBMCs, obtained 45 days after the yellow fever booster vaccination. The sample's cell subset or site label is to be understood as: NS4B epitope dextramer-negative CD8 T cells. The receptor was isolated from a man under 40 who received the YFV17D yellow fever vaccine. This chain joins TRBV7-9 to TRBJ2-6, with TRBD1 identical over 10 junction bases. This receptor carries the CDR3 CASSSPLDRGSSGANVLTF. In nucleotides, the sequence is TGTGCCAGCAGCTCTCCCCTGGACAGGGGGAGCTCTGGGGCCAACGTCCTGACTTTC.